At least ten counts were recorded for the clone carrying this TCR beta chain. The antigen remains unidentified. After removal of 6 bases from V and 6 bases from J, the junction contained 2 bases not matched to a gene. This CDR3 has 14 amino acids. This record comes from a study of T cells after yellow fever vaccination. General study findings and limits: Weaker, the secondary response peaked sooner, at day 5 versus 15. Overlap between CD4 and CD8 compartments was detected for a small share of clonotypes.

Conversion of TCR transcripts into cDNA relied on 5'RACE template switching, which added a universal primer site and UMIs. TCRdb reprocessed the 5' RACE reads via MiXCR and lists one record per CDR3 protein. Of some 400,000 distinct CDR3 sequences in the sample, approximately 19% were seen once. J is TRBJ2-2 and V is TRBV12-3 or TRBV12-4; 12 nucleotides line up with TRBD2. The sequences come from PBMCs, collected before the yellow fever booster vaccination. The source of this sequence is a man younger than 35 who received the YFV17D yellow fever vaccine. CDR3 sequence: CASSLAGGPGELFF. The CDR3 DNA follows: TGTGCCAGCAGCCTAGCGGGGGGGCCCGGGGAGCTGTTTTTT.